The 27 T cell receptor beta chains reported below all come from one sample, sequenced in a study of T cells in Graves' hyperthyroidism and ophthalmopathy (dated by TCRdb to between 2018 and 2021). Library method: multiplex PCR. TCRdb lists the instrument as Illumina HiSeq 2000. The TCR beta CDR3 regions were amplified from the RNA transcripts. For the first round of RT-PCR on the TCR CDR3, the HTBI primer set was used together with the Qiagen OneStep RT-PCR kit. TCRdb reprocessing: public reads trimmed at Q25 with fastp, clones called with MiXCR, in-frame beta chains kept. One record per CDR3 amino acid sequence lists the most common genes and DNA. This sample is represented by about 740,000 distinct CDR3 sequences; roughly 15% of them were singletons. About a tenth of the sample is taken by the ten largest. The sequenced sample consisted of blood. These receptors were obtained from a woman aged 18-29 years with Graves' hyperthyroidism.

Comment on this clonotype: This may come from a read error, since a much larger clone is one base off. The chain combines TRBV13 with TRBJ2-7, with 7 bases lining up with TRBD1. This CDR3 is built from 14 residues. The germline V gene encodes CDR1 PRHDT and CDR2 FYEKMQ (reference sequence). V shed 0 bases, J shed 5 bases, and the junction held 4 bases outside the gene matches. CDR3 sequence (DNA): TGTGCCAGCAGCTTAGGGGACAGGATCCACGAGCAGTACTTC. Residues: CASSLGDRIHEQYF.

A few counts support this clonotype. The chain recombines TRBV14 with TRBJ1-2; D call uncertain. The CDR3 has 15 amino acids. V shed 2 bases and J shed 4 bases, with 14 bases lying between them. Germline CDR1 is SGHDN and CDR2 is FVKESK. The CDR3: CASSQFSTNFYGYTF. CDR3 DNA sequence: TGTGCCAGCAGCCAATTTTCCACGAATTTCTATGGCTACACCTTC. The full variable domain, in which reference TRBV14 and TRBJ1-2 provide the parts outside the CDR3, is EAGVTQFPSHSVIEKGQTVTLRCDPISGHDNLYWYRRVMGKEIKFLLHFVKESKQDESGMPNNRFLAERTGGTYSTLKVQPAELEDSGVYFCASSQFSTNFYGYTFGSGTRLTVV.

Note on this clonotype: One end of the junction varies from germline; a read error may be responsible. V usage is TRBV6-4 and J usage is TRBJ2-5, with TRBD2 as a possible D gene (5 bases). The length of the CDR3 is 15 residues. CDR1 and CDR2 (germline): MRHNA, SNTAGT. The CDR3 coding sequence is TGTGCCAGCAGTTACTCGGGGTCTAGAGGGGAGACCCAGTACTTC. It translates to CASSYSGSRGETQYF.

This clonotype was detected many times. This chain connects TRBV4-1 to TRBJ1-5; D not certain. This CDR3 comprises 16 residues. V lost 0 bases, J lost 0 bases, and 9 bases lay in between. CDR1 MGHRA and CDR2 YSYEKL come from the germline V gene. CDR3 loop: CASSQDIRYSNQPQHF. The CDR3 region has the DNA TGCGCCAGCAGCCAAGATATAAGGTATAGCAATCAGCCCCAGCATTTT.

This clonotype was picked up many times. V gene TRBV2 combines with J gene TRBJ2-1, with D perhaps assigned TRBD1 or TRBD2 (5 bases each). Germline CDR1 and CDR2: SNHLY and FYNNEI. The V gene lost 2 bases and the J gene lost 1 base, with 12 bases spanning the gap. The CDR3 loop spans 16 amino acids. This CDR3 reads CASSERGGLSYNEQFF. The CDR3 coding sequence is TGTGCCAGCAGTGAAAGGGGCGGGTTATCCTACAATGAGCAGTTCTTC.

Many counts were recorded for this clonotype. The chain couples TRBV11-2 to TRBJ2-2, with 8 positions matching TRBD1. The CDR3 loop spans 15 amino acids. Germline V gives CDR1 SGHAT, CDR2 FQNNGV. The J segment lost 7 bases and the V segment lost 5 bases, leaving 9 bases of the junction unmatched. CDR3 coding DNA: TGTGCCAGCAGCGCGGACAGGGTGCGGGGCGGGGAGCTGTTTTTT. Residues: CASSADRVRGGELFF.

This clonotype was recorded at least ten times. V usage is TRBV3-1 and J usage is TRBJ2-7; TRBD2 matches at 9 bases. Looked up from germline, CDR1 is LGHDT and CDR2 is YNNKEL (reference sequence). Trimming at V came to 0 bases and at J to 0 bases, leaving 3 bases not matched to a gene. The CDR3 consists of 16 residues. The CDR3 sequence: CASSQDRLAVSYEQYF. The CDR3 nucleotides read TGTGCCAGCAGCCAAGATAGACTAGCGGTCTCCTACGAGCAGTACTTC.

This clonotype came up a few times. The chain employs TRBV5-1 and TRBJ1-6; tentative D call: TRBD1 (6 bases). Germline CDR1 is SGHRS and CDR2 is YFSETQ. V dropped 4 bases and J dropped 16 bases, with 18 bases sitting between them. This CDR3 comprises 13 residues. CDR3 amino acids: CASSQEDSRILHF. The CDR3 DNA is TGCGCCAGCAGCCAGGAGGACAGCCGGATTCTCCACTTT. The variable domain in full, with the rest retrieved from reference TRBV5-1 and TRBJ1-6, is KAGVTQTPRYLIKTRGQQVTLSCSPISGHRSVSWYQQTPGQGLQFLFEYFSETQRNKGNFPGRFSGRQFSNSRSEMNVSTLELGDSALYLCASSQEDSRILHFGNGTRLTVT.

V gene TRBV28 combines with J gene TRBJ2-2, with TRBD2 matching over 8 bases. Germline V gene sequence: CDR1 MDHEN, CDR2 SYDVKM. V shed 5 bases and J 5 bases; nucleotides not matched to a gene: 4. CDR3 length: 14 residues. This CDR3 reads CASSPGTSTGELFF. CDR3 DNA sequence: TGTGCCAGCAGTCCCGGGACTAGTACCGGGGAGCTGTTTTTT.

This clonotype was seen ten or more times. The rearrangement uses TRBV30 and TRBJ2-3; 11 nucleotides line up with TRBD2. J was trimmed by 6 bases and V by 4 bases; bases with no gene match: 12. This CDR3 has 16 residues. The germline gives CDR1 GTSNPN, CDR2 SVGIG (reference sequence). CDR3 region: CAWNRISGRAADTQYF. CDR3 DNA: TGTGCCTGGAACCGGATTAGCGGGAGGGCCGCGGATACGCAGTATTTT. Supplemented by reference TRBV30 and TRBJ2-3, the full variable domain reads SQTIHQWPATLVQPVGSPLSLECTVEGTSNPNLYWYRQAAGRGLQLLFYSVGIGQISSEVPQNLSASRPQDRQFILSSKKLLLSDSGFYLCAWNRISGRAADTQYFGPGTRLTVL.

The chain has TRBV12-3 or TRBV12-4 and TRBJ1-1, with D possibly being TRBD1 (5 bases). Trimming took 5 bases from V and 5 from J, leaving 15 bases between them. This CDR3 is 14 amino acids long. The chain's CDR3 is CASSKSGAVTEAFF. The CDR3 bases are TGTGCCAGCAGTAAATCCGGGGCGGTTACTGAAGCTTTCTTT.

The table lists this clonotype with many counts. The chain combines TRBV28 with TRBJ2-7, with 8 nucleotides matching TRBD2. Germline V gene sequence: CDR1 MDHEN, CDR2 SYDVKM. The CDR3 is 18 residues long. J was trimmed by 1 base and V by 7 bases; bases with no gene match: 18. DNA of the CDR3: TGTGCCAGCATCGGGGGGGCCCCTGCCGACAGGAGATCCTACGAGCAGTACTTC. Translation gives CASIGGAPADRRSYEQYF.

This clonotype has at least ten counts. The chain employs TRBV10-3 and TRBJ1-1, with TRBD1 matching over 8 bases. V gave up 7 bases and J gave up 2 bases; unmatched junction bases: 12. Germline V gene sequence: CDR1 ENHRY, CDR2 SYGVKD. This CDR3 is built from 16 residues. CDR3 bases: TGTGCCATCATGCCAGGGGGCTTTGGAGGTAACACTGAAGCTTTCTTT. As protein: CAIMPGGFGGNTEAFF.

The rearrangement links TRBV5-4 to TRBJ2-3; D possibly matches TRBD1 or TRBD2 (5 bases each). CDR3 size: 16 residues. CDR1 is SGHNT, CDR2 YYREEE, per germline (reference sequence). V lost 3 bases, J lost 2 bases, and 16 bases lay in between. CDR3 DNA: TGTGCCAGCAGCTCTGGACACCTAGCTTCCACAGATACGCAGTATTTT. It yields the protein CASSSGHLASTDTQYF.

The CDR3 bases are TGTGCCAGCAGTTCCCCCGTTGGGGACATTCAGTACTTC. Its translation is CASSSPVGDIQYF. The chain has TRBV6-9 and TRBJ2-4; D call uncertain. This CDR3 region has 13 residues. Trimming shortened V by 4 bases and J by 8 bases, and 12 bases separated the two germline ends. Germline V CDR1 and CDR2: MNHGY, SVAAGI.

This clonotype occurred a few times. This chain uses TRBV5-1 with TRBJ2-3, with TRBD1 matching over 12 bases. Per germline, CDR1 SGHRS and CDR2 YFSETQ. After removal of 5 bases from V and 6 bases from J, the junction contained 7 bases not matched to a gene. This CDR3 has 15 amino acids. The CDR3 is CASRPGQGARDTQYF. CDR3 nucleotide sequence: TGCGCCAGCAGGCCGGGACAGGGGGCGCGGGATACGCAGTATTTT.

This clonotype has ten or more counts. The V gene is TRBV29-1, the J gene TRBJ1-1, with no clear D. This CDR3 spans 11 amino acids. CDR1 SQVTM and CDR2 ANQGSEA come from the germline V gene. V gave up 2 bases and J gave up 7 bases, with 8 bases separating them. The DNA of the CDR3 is TGCAGCGTTGAATTGGGCAGTGAAGCTTTCTTT. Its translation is CSVELGSEAFF.

The CDR3 sequence is CAISESLSSYEQYF. CDR3 bases: TGTGCCATCAGTGAGAGTTTGAGCTCCTACGAGCAGTACTTC. The chain couples TRBV10-3 to TRBJ2-7; D is uncertain. This CDR3 spans 14 amino acids. Germline V gene lookup returns CDR1 ENHRY and CDR2 SYGVKD. Trimming took 2 bases from V and 0 from J, leaving 8 bases between them.

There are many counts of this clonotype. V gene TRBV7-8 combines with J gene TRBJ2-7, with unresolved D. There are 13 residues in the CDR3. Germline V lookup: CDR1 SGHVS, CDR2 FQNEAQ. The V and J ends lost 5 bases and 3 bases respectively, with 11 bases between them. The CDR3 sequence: CASSTQLHYEQYF. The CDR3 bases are TGTGCCAGCAGCACACAGCTACACTACGAGCAGTACTTC. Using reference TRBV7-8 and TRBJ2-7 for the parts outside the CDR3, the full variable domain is GAGVSQSPRYKVAKRGQDVALRCDPISGHVSLFWYQQALGQGPEFLTYFQNEAQLDKSGLPSDRFFAERPEGSVSTLKIQRTQQEDSAVYLCASSTQLHYEQYFGPGTRLTVT.

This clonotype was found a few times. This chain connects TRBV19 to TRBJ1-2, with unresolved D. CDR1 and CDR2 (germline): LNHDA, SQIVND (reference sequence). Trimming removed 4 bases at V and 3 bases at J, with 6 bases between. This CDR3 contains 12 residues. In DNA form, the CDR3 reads TGTGCCAGTAGTAACCCCTACTATGGCTACACCTTC. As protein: CASSNPYYGYTF.

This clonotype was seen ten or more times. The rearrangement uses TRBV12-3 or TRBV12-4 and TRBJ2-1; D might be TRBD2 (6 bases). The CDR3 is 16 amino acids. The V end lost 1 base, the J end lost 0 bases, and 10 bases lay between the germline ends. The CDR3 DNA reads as TGTGCCAGCAGTTTAGGGGGGACTCTCTCCTACAATGAGCAGTTCTTC. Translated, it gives CASSLGGTLSYNEQFF.

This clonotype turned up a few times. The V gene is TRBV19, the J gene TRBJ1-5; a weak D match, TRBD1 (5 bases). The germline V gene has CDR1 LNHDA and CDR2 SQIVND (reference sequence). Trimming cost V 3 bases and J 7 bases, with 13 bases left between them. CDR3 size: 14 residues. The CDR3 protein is CASSIQGLGQPQHF. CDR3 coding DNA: TGTGCCAGTAGTATTCAGGGACTGGGGCAGCCCCAGCATTTT. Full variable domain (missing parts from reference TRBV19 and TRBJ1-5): DGGITQSPKYLFRKEGQNVTLSCEQNLNHDAMYWYRQDPGQGLRLIYYSQIVNDFQKGDIAEGYSVSREKKESFPLTVTSAQKNPTAFYLCASSIQGLGQPQHFGDGTRLSIL.

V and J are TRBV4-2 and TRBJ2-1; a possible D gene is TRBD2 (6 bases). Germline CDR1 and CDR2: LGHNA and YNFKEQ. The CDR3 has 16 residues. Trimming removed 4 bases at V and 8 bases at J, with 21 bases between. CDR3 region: CASSRDRDSLAYEQFF. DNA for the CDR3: TGTGCCAGCAGCCGAGATCGGGACTCCCTAGCCTATGAGCAGTTCTTC.

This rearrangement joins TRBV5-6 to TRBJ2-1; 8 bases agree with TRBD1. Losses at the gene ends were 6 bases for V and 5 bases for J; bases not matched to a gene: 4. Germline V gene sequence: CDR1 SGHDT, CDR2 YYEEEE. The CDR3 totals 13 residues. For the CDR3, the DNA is TGTGCCAGCACCCCGACAGGGGACAATGAGCAGTTCTTC. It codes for CASTPTGDNEQFF.

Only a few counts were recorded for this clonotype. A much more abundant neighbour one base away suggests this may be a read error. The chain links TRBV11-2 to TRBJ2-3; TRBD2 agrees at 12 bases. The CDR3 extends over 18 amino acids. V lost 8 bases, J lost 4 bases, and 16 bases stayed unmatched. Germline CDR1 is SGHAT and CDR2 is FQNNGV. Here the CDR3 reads CASGLTSSGRATADTQYF. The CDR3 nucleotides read TGTGCCAGCGGCCTAACTTCTAGCGGGAGGGCGACTGCAGATACGCAGTATTTT.

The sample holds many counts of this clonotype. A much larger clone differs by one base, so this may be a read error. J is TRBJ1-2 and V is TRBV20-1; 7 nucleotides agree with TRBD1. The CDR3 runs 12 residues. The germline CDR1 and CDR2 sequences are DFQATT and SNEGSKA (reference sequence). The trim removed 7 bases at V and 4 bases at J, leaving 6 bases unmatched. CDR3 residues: CSVTTGVYGYTF. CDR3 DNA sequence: TGCAGTGTTACCACAGGGGTCTATGGCTACACCTTC.

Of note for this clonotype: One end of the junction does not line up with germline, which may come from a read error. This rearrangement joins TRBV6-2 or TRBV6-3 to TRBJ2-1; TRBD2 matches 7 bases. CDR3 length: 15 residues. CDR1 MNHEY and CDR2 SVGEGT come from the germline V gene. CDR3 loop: CTSSSWTSSYNEQFF. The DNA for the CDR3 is TGTACCAGCAGTTCCTGGACTAGCTCCTACAATGAGCAGTTCTTC.